The clone carrying this T cell receptor beta chain was counted ten times or more. The antigen remains undetermined. This entry is derived from a study of post-analysis software for immune sequencing data. Libraries were made from TCR beta cDNA, and they carried unique molecular identifiers. TCRdb re-called the PCR reads through MiXCR, storing one row per CDR3 protein. The data contain some 800,000 distinct CDR3 sequences, just over 45% of them singletons. V was clipped by 8 bases and J by 10 bases; unmatched bases: 12. CDR1 SQVTM and CDR2 ANQGSEA come from the germline V gene. CDR3 length equals 13 residues. General observations from the study: Samples from a shared batch, those prepared together, strongly co-clustered by F measure. There were five or six TRBV segments more frequent in patients than controls, and TRBV5-6, TRBV5-1 and TRBV20-1 were among them.

The TCR originated in a girl aged 5 to 17 with multiple sclerosis. The sequencing sample was made of blood. The J gene is TRBJ2-1, the V gene TRBV29-1; 9 bases are a match to TRBD1. CDR3 nucleotides: TGCAGCTCACCGGGACAGGGCCTCGGGGAGCAGTTCTTC. Residues: CSSPGQGLGEQFF.